This TCR beta chain was profiled in a study of CXCR3-negative and CXCR3-positive naive CD8 T cells. Study observations and caveats: CXCR3-negative naive cells had less hydrophobic TRB CDR3s than did CXCR3-positive naive cells. Fresh PBMCs served for most assays, and CXCR3 expression fell partially after cryopreservation. Memory CD8+ cells showed much lower diversity, while both naive subsets were comparably high.

Germline lookup yields CDR1 SGHVS and CDR2 FQNEAQ. The CDR3 has 13 amino acids. Concerning this clonotype itself: Its specificity is not known.

In triplicate, each CD8+ T cell subset was sorted at under 350,000 cells per replicate. Via 5' RACE with UMI labels, TRB cDNA libraries were prepared. TCRdb reprocessed the 5' RACE reads, with one entry per CDR3 protein and no DNA. The sample's table shows 75,000 to 100,000 distinct CDR3 sequences. The rearrangement links TRBV7-8 to TRBJ2-7. Material for sequencing was naive CXCR3+ CD8+ T cells from blood. The subset denotes: CD45RO-CCR7+CD27+CD95- naive CD8+ T cells expressing CXCR3 (TNR3+). This sequence originates from a human donor in good health. Some clones in this sample may be carry-over from other donors' samples. The CDR3 sequence is CASSLGTTYEQYF. Together with reference TRBV7-8 and TRBJ2-7, the CDR3 gives the full variable domain: GAGVSQSPRYKVAKRGQDVALRCDPISGHVSLFWYQQALGQGPEFLTYFQNEAQLDKSGLPSDRFFAERPEGSVSTLKIQRTQQEDSAVYLCASSLGTTYEQYFGPGTRLTVT.